Each of the 15 T cell receptor beta chains below was sequenced from the same sample in a study of T cell clonality in common variable immunodeficiency. The repertoire was sequenced with immunoSEQ multiplex PCR; TCRdb's copy has only in-frame clones and lacks some. The data show 75,000 to 85,000 clones, with none appearing a single time. Material: peripheral blood mononuclear cells. The receptor source for this set is a person between 18 and 75 years old in good health.

This clone was found many times. Read coverage stops 3 residues before the CDR3 terminus; the germline J gene supplies the remainder. The rearrangement links TRBV19 to TRBJ2-3, with 8 nucleotides matching TRBD2. Germline V CDR1 and CDR2: LNHDA, SQIVND (reference sequence). The CDR3 loop spans 14 amino acids. Trimming removed 7 bases from V and 4 bases from J; junction bases left unmatched: 7. The CDR3 loop is CASMSGRGADTQYF. CDR3 bases read: TGTGCCAGTATGAGCGGGAGAGGTGCAGATACG.

This clone was observed at least ten times. The read falls 3 residues short of the CDR3 end, and the missing part is taken from the germline J gene. This chain joins TRBV12-3 or TRBV12-4 and TRBJ2-4; TRBD1 is a possible D gene (6 bases). The V end was cut by 0 bases, the J end by 4 bases, with 10 bases between. CDR3 length: 15 residues. CDR3 DNA, as far as it was read: TGTGCCAGCAGTTTAGCGGGGGCAGATAAAAACATT. The encoded protein is CASSLAGADKNI. The full CDR3 sequence reads CASSLAGADKNIQYF.

This clone was counted ten times or more. Read sequence stops 3 residues before the CDR3 end, and the germline J gene provides the missing end. The chain joins TRBV6-1 to TRBJ2-7; D not resolved. Per the germline V gene, CDR1 is MNHNS and CDR2 is SASEGT. This CDR3 contains 10 residues. Trimming took off 4 bases at V and 4 bases at J, with 2 bases between the two ends. The CDR3 DNA, read in part, is TGTGCCAGCAGTGCGTACGAG. The encoded protein is CASSAYE. The CDR3 in full is CASSAYEQYF.

This clone came up many times. The read halts 3 residues ahead of the CDR3 end, with the missing end drawn from the germline J gene. The chain links TRBV4-1 to TRBJ2-7; D is undetermined. Germline V gene lookup returns CDR1 MGHRA and CDR2 YSYEKL. V was trimmed by 2 bases and J by 0 bases, leaving 14 bases between them. CDR3 length: 16 amino acids. CDR3 in amino acids: CASSQLDLFYSYEQYF. CDR3 DNA, as far as it was read: TGCGCCAGCAGCCAATTAGATCTTTTTTACTCCTACGAG.

This clone came up many times. The observed sequence ends 3 residues before the CDR3 terminus, with the missing tail filled in from the germline J gene. The chain is built from TRBV19 and TRBJ2-7, with 15 nucleotides matching TRBD2. Trimming removed 6 bases from V and 3 bases from J; junction bases left unmatched: 3. The length of the CDR3 is 15 residues. From germline, CDR1 is LNHDA and CDR2 SQIVND (reference sequence). CDR3 sequence: CASSPGLAGGYEQYF. The part of the CDR3 DNA that was read is TGTGCCAGTAGCCCGGGACTAGCGGGAGGCTACGAG.

This clone was detected many times. The read ends 3 residues shy of where the CDR3 ends; the end is completed using the germline J gene. The chain is built from TRBV20-1 and TRBJ1-4, with D perhaps TRBD1 (5 bases). Germline CDR1 and CDR2: DFQATT and SNEGSKA (reference sequence). V was clipped by 2 bases and J by 6 bases, with 10 bases between them. CDR3 length: 13 residues. The sequenced part of the CDR3 DNA is TGCAGTGCTAGATCGGGGGGAGATGAAAAA. This sequence encodes CSARSGGDEK. The whole CDR3 sequence is CSARSGGDEKLFF.

This clone was seen at least ten times. The sequence runs out 3 residues before the end of the CDR3; the remainder is reconstructed from the germline J gene. This sequence joins TRBV19 and TRBJ2-1, with D possibly being TRBD2 (6 bases). The length of the CDR3 is 14 residues. Per the germline V gene, CDR1 is LNHDA and CDR2 is SQIVND (reference sequence). Trimming stripped 7 bases from V and 4 bases from J, with 14 bases between. Incomplete CDR3 DNA: TGTGCCAGTAAAGGAACTAGCAGTTACAATGAG. It yields the protein CASKGTSSYNE. The entire CDR3 protein is CASKGTSSYNEQFF.

Ten or more counts support this clone. The DNA ends 3 residues before the CDR3 does, and the rest of the CDR3 is filled in from the germline J gene. The chain carries TRBV10-2 and TRBJ2-7; TRBD1 agrees at 8 bases. The germline V gene has CDR1 WSHSY and CDR2 SAAADI. The CDR3 runs 16 residues. The ends lost 0 bases at V and 2 bases at J; junction bases unmatched: 6. The CDR3 loop reads CASSESIGTGTYEQYF. The sequenced CDR3 bases are TGCGCCAGCAGTGAGTCGATTGGGACAGGAACCTACGAG.

This clone was observed many times. CDR3 sequence reads: CASSTGDPGANVLTF. CDR3 DNA (partial): TGTGCCAGCAGTACGGGGGACCCTGGGGCCAACGTC. The V call is TRBV6-2 or TRBV6-3, the J call TRBJ2-6; perhaps TRBD2 as D (6 bases). The sequenced fragment ends 3 residues before the CDR3 boundary, so the rest is inferred from the germline J gene. V was clipped by 5 bases and J by 2 bases, with 10 bases between them. CDR1 and CDR2 from the germline V gene are MNHEY and SVGEGT. The length of the CDR3 is 15 residues.

This clone was detected many times. Read data end 3 residues before the CDR3 end; the end is taken from the germline J gene. This rearrangement joins TRBV6-2 or TRBV6-3 to TRBJ2-1, with D hard to call. This CDR3 is built from 12 residues. Germline V gene data show CDR1 as MNHEY and CDR2 as SVGEGT. V lost 5 bases to trimming and J lost 9 bases, with 11 bases between them. The CDR3 sequence is CASSRKYGEQFF. The sequenced part of the CDR3 DNA is TGTGCCAGCAGTCGAAAATACGGTGAG.

This clone was detected many times. The read ends 3 residues before the CDR3 terminus; that terminus is restored from the germline J gene. The rearrangement uses TRBV28 and TRBJ2-3; TRBD2 aligns across 9 bases. V lost 8 bases to trimming and J lost 7 bases; unmatched junction nucleotides: 16. Germline-derived CDR1 and CDR2 are MDHEN and SYDVKM. This CDR3 region has 16 residues. This CDR3 reads CASGSKLAGGPYTQYF. Partial CDR3 DNA: TGTGCCAGCGGGTCAAAACTAGCGGGCGGCCCATATACG.

On this clone: Read data end 3 residues before the CDR3 end; the end is taken from the germline J gene. This chain links TRBV7-8 with TRBJ1-5; 8 bases line up with TRBD1. This CDR3 is built from 17 residues. Germline assignment: CDR1 SGHVS and CDR2 FQNEAQ. The trim removed 5 bases at V and 2 bases at J, leaving 11 bases unmatched. The sequenced part of the CDR3 DNA is TGTGCCAGCAGCCCGCGCCCGACAGGGGCCGGCAATCAGCCC. Its protein is CASSPRPTGAGNQP. The whole CDR3 sequence reads CASSPRPTGAGNQPQHF.

This clone was seen at least ten times. CDR3 DNA (partial): TGCGCCAGCAGCTTTGACAGTGTGAATTCACCC. Translation gives CASSFDSVNSP. The entire CDR3 is CASSFDSVNSPLHF. The chain carries TRBV5-1 and TRBJ1-6; TRBD1 is a possible D gene (5 bases). The DNA ends 3 residues before the CDR3 does, and the rest of the CDR3 is filled in from the germline J gene. V was shortened by 2 bases and J by 7 bases, with 10 bases between the two germline ends. Germline CDR1 reads SGHRS; CDR2 reads YFSETQ. The CDR3 runs to 14 residues.

This clone came up many times. The missing CDR3 end, 3 residues past where the read stops, is filled in from the germline J gene. The rearrangement joins TRBV30 to TRBJ2-2; D is undetermined. The germline gives CDR1 GTSNPN, CDR2 SVGIG (reference sequence). This CDR3 is 12 amino acids long. The V and J ends lost 3 bases and 4 bases respectively, with 6 bases between them. CDR3 bases read: TGTGCCTGGAGGGGCTTCACCGGGGAG. This encodes CAWRGFTGE. The CDR3, in full, reads CAWRGFTGELFF. Based on the CDR3 plus reference TRBV30 and TRBJ2-2, the full variable domain is SQTIHQWPATLVQPVGSPLSLECTVEGTSNPNLYWYRQAAGRGLQLLFYSVGIGQISSEVPQNLSASRPQDRQFILSSKKLLLSDSGFYLCAWRGFTGELFFGEGSRLTVL.

This clone has a count of ten or more. The read finishes 3 residues shy of the CDR3 end, and the germline J gene is used to complete it. This chain joins TRBV6-1 and TRBJ2-1; 9 nucleotides agree with TRBD2. The CDR3 length is 18 residues. The V gene's germline CDR1 is MNHNS and CDR2 SASEGT. The junction had 10 bases not matched to a gene; V was cut back by 1 base and J by 3 bases. The CDR3 protein is CASSEDAIAGAHYNEQFF. Partial CDR3 DNA: TGTGCCAGCAGTGAAGATGCGATAGCGGGAGCCCACTACAATGAG.